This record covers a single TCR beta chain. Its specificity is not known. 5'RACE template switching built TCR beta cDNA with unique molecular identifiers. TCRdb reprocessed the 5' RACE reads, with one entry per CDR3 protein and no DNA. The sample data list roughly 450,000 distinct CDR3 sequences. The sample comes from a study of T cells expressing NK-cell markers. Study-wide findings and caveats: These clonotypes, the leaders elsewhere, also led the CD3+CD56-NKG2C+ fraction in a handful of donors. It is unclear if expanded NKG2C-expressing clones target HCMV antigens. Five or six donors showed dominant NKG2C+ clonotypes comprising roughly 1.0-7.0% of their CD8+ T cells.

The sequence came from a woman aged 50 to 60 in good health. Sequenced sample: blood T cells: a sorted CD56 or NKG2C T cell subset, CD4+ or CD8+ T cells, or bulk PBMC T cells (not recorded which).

This CDR3 reads CASRAARGNTGELFF. This chain joins TRBV6-6 and TRBJ2-2; TCRdb's D call of TRBD1 is untestable without DNA. Germline V CDR1 and CDR2: MNHNY, SVGAGI (reference sequence). The CDR3 runs to 15 residues.